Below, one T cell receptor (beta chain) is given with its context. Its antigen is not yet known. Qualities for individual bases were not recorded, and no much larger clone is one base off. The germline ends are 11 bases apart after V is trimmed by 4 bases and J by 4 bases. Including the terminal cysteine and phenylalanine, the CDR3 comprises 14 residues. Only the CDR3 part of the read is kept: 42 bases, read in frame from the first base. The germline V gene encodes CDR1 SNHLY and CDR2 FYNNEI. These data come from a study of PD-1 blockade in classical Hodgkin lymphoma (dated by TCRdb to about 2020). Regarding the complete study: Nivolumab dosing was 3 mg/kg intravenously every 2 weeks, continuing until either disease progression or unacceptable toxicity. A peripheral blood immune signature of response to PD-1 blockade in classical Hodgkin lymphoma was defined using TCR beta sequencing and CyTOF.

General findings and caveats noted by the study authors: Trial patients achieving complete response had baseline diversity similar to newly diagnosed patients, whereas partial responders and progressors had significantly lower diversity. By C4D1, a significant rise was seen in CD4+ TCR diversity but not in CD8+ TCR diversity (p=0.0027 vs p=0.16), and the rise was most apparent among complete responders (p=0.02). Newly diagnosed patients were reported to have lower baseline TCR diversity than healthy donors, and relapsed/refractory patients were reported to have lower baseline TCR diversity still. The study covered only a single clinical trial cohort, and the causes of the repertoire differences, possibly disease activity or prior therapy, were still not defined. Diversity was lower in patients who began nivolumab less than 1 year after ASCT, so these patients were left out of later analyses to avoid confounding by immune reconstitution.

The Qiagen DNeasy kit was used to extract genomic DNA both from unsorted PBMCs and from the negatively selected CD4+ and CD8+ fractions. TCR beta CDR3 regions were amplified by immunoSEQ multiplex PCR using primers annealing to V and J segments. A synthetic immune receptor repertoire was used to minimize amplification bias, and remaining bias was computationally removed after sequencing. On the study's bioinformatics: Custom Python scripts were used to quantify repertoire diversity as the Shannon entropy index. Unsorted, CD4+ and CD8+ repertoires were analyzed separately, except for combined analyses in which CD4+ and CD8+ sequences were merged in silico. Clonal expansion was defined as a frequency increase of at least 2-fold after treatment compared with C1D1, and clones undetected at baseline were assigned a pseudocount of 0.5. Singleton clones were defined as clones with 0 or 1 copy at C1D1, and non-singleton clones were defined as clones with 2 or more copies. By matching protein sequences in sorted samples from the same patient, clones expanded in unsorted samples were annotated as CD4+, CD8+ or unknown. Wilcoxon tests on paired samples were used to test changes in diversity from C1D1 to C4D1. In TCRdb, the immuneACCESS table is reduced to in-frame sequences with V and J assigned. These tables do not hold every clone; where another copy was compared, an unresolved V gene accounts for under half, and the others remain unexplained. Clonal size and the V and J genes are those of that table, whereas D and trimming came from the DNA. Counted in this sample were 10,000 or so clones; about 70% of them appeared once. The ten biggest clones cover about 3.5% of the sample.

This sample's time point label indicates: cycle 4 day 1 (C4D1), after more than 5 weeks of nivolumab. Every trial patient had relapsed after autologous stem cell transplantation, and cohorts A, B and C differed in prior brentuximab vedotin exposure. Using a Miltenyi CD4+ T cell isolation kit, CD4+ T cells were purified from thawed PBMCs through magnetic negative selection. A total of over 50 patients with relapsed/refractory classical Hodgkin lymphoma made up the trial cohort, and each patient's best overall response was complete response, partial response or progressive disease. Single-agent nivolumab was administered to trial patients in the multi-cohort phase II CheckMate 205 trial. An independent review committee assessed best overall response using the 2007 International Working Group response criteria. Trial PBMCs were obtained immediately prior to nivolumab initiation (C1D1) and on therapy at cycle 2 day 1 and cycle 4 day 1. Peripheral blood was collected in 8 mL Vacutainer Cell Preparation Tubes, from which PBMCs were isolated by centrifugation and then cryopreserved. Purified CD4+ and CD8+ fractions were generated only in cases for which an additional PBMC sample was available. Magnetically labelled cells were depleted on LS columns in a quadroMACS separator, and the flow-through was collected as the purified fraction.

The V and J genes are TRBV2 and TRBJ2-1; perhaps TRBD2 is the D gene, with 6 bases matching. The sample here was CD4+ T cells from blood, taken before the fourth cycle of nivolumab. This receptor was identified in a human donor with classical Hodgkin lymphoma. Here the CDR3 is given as CASSGGVRYNEQFF. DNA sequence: TGTGCCAGCAGTGGGGGGGTGAGGTACAATGAGCAGTTCTTC.